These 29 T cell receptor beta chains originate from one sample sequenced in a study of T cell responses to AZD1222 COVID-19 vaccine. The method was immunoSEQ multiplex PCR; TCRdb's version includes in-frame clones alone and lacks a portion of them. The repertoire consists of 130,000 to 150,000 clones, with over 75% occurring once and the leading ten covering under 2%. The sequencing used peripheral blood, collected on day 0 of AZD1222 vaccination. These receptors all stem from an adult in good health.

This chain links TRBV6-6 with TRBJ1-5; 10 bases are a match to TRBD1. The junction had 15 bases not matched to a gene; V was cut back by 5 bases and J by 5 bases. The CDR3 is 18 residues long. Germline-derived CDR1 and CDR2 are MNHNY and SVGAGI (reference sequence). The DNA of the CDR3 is TGTGCCAGCAGTCATATCCGACCCCTGACAGGGGGCGATCAGCCCCAGCATTTT. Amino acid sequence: CASSHIRPLTGGDQPQHF.

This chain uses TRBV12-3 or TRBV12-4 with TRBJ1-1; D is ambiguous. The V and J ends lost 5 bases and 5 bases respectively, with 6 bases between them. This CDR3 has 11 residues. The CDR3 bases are TGTGCCAGCAGTGAGACAACTGAAGCTTTCTTT. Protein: CASSETTEAFF.

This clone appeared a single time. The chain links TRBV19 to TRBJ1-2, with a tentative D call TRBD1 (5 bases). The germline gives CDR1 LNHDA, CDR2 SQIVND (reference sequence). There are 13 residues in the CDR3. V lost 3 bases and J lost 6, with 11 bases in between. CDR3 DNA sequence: TGTGCCAGTAGTATGACAGCTTTGGATGGCTACACCTTC. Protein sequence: CASSMTALDGYTF.

In DNA, the CDR3 is TGTGCCAGCAGTCTCCGAGGGGCGGAGGGGAGCCACAATGAGCAGTTCTTC. Translation: CASSLRGAEGSHNEQFF. This chain joins TRBV27 and TRBJ2-1, with D tentatively TRBD2 (6 bases). Germline V gives CDR1 MNHEY, CDR2 SMNVEV (reference sequence). V was cut by 5 bases and J by 5 bases, with 22 bases left in between. The CDR3 spans 17 residues.

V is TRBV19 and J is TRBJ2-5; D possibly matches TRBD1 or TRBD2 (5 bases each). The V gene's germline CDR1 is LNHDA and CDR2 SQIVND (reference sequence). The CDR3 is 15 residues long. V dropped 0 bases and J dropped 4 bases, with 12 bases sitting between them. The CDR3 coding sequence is TGTGCCAGTAGTATAGATCAGGTTGGGGGAGAGACCCAGTACTTC. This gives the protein CASSIDQVGGETQYF.

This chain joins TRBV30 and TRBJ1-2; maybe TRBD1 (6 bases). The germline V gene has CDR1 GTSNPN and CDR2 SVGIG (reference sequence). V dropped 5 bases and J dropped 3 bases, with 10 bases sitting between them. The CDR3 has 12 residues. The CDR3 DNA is TGTGCCTGGGTAGGGGGAGACTATGGCTACACCTTC. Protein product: CAWVGGDYGYTF.

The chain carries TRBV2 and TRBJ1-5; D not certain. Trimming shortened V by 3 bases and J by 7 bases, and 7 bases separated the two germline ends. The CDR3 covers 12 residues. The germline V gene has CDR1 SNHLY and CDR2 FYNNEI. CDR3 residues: CASSDGVQPQHF. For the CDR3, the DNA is TGTGCCAGCAGTGATGGGGTGCAGCCCCAGCATTTT.

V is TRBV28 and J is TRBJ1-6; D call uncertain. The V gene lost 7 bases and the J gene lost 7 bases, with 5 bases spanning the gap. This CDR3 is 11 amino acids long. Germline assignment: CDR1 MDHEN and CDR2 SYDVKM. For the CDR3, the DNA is TGTGCCAGCAACAAGAATTCACCCCTCCACTTT. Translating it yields CASNKNSPLHF.

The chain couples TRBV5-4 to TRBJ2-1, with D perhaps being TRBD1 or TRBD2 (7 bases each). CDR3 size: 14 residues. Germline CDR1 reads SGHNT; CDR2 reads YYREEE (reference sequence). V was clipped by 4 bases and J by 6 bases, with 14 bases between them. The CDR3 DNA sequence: TGTGCCAGCAGCCAGGGGGGGGGCGTCAATGAGCAGTTCTTC. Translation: CASSQGGGVNEQFF.

The CDR3 loop is CASSQRGQGGYTF. DNA of the CDR3: TGCGCCAGCAGCCAACGGGGACAGGGAGGCTACACCTTC. The chain joins TRBV4-1 to TRBJ1-2; TRBD1 aligns across 9 bases. The CDR3 totals 13 residues. CDR1 and CDR2 from the germline V gene are MGHRA and YSYEKL. The J segment lost 8 bases and the V segment lost 2 bases, leaving 3 bases of the junction unmatched.

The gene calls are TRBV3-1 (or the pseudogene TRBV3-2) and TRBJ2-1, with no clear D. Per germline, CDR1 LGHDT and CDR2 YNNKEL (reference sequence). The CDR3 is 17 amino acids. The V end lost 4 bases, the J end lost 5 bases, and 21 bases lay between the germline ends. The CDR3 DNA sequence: TGTGCCAGCAGCCCCGCGGCTCTTGCCCTATTAAACAATGAGCAGTTCTTC. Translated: CASSPAALALLNNEQFF.

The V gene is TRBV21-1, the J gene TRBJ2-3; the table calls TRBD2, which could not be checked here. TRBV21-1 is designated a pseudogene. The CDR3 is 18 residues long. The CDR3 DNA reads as TGTGCCAGCAGCAAAGAACTAGCGGGAGACCAGAGCACAGATACGCAGTATTTT. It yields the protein CASSKELAGDQSTDTQYF.

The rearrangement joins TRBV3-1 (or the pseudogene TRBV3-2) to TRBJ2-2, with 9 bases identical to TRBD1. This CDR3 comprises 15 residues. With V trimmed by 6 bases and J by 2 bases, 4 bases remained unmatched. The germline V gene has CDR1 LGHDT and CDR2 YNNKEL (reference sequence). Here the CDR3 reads CASRHTGGNTGELFF. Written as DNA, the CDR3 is TGTGCCAGCAGACATACAGGGGGCAACACCGGGGAGCTGTTTTTT.

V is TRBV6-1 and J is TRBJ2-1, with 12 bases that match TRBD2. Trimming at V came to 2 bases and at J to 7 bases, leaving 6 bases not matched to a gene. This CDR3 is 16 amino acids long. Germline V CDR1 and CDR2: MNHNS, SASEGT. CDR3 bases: TGTGCCAGCAGTGAACGCCGACTAGCGGGGGATAATGAGCAGTTCTTC. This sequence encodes CASSERRLAGDNEQFF.

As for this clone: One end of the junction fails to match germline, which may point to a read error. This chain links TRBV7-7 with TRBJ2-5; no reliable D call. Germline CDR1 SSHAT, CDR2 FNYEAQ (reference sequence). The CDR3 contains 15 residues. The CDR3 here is CASSSSSVHQETQYF. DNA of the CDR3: TGTGCTAGCAGCTCTTCAAGCGTGCATCAAGAGACCCAGTACTTC.

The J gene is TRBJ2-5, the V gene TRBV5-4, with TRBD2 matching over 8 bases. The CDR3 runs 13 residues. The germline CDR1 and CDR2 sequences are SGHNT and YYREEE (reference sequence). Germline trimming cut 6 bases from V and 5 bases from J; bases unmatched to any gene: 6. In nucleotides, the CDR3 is TGTGCCAGCATGGAACTAGCGGCGGAGACCCAGTACTTC. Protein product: CASMELAAETQYF.

DNA of the CDR3: TGTGCCAGCAGTTCTGAGGGACGGAGGGGCACTGAAGCTTTCTTT. Its translation is CASSSEGRRGTEAFF. The chain is built from TRBV6-5 and TRBJ1-1; weak D call: TRBD1 (5 bases). Germline loops: CDR1 MNHEY, CDR2 SVGAGI. The CDR3 totals 15 residues. The V gene lost 4 bases and the J gene lost 4 bases, with 16 bases spanning the gap.

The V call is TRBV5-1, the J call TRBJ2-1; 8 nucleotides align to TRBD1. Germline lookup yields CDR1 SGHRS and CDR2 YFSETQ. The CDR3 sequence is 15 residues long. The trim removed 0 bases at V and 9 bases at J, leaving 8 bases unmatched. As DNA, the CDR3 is TGCGCCAGCAGCTTGGGTAGGACAGGGATAGGTGAGCAGTTCTTC. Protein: CASSLGRTGIGEQFF.

The CDR3 region has the DNA TGTGCCACCAGTGTCAACCGCGGGGGAGAGACCCAGTACTTC. It yields the protein CATSVNRGGETQYF. The V and J genes are TRBV24-1 and TRBJ2-5; 7 nucleotides match TRBD2. CDR3 length equals 14 residues. CDR1 and CDR2 (germline): KGHDR, SFDVKD. V lost 5 bases to trimming and J lost 4 bases; unmatched junction nucleotides: 6.

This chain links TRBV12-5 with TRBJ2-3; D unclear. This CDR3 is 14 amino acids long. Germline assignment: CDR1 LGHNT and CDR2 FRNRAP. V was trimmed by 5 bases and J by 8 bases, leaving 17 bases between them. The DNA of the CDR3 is TGTGCTAGTGGTGCCTCCGGAGCGACCGGTACGCAGTATTTT. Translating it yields CASGASGATGTQYF.

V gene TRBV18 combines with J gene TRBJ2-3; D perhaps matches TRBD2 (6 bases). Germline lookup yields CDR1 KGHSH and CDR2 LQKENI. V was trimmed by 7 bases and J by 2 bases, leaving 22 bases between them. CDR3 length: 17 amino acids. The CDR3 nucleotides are TGTGCCAGCTTCTCCTCGGCCCGGGAGACCCCCACAGATACGCAGTATTTT. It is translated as CASFSSARETPTDTQYF.

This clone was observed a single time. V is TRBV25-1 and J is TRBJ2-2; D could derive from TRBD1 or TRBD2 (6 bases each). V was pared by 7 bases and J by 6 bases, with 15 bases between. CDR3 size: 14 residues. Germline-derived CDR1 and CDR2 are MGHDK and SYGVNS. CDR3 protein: CASTTQGGSGELFF. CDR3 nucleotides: TGTGCCAGCACTACCCAAGGGGGGTCCGGGGAGCTGTTTTTT.

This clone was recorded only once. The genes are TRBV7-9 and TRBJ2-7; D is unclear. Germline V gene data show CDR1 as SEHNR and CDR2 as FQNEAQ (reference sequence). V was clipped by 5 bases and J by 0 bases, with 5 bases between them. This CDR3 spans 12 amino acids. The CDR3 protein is CASSHTSYEQYF. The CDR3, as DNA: TGTGCCAGCAGCCATACCTCCTACGAGCAGTACTTC.

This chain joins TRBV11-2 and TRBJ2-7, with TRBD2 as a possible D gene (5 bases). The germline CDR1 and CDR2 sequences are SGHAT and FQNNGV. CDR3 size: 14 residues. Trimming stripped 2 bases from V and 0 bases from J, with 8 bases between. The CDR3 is CASSLMSGSYEQYF. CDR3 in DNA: TGTGCCAGCAGCTTAATGAGCGGCTCCTACGAGCAGTACTTC.

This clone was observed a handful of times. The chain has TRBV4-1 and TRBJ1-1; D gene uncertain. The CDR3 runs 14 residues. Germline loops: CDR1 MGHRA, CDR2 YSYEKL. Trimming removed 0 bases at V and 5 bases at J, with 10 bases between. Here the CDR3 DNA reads TGCGCCAGCAGCCAAGAGCGGCGTCGGACTGAAGCTTTCTTT. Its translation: CASSQERRRTEAFF.

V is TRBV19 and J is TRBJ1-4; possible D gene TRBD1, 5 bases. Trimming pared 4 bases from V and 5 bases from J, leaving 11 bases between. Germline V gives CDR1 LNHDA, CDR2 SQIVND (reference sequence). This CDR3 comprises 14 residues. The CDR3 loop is CASSSRQQNEKLFF. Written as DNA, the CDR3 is TGTGCCAGTAGTAGTAGACAGCAGAATGAAAAACTGTTTTTT. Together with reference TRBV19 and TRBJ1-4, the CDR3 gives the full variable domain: DGGITQSPKYLFRKEGQNVTLSCEQNLNHDAMYWYRQDPGQGLRLIYYSQIVNDFQKGDIAEGYSVSREKKESFPLTVTSAQKNPTAFYLCASSSRQQNEKLFFGSGTQLSVL.

CDR3 sequence: CASRGDSDHNEQFF. The CDR3 DNA follows: TGTGCCAGCAGAGGGGACTCCGATCACAATGAGCAGTTCTTC. The chain combines TRBV2 with TRBJ2-1, with D possibly TRBD2 on 6 matching bases. CDR1 is SNHLY and CDR2 is FYNNEI in the germline V gene. The CDR3 contains 14 residues. Deletions cut 6 bases from V and 5 bases from J, with 14 bases between. The whole variable domain, remainder taken from reference TRBV2 and TRBJ2-1, is EPEVTQTPSHQVTQMGQEVILRCVPISNHLYFYWYRQILGQKVEFLVSFYNNEISEKSEIFDDQFSVERPDGSNFTLKIRSTKLEDSAMYFCASRGDSDHNEQFFGPGTRLTVL.

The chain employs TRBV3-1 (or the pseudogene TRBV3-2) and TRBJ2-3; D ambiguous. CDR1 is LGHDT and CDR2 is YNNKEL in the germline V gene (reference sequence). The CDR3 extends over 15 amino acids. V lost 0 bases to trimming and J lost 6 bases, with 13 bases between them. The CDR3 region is CASSQDSSPLDTQYF. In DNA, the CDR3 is TGTGCCAGCAGCCAAGACTCTTCCCCACTGGATACGCAGTATTTT.

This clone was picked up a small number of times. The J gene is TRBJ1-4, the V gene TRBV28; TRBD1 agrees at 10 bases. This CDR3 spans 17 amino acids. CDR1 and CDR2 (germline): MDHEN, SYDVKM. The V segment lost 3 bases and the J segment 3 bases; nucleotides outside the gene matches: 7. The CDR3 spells CASSFQGQGNANEKLFF. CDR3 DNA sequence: TGTGCCAGCAGTTTCCAGGGACAGGGGAACGCTAATGAAAAACTGTTTTTT.